This passage covers 7 T cell receptor beta chains from one sample sequenced in a study of blood T cell repertoires in COVID-19. Sequencing used immunoSEQ multiplex PCR; TCRdb keeps in-frame clones, though not all of them. Among 95,000 to 100,000 clones, almost 85% were seen once, and the ten largest hold roughly a tenth. The sequenced sample consisted of peripheral blood. The receptors stem from a man between 65 and 79 years old with acute or convalescent COVID-19.

The chain recombines TRBV10-3 with TRBJ2-3; D is possibly TRBD2 (6 bases). V gave up 6 bases and J gave up 3 bases, with 16 bases separating them. The CDR3 contains 15 residues. Germline loops: CDR1 ENHRY, CDR2 SYGVKD. The CDR3 region has the DNA TGTGCCATCAGCCCGTCTAGCGATAGTACAGATACGCAGTATTTT. This encodes CAISPSSDSTDTQYF.

This chain uses TRBV20-1 with TRBJ2-2; no definite D call. The CDR3 has 14 residues. Germline V gene data show CDR1 as DFQATT and CDR2 as SNEGSKA (reference sequence). Trimming removed 3 bases at V and 1 base at J, with 9 bases between. DNA of the CDR3: TGCAGTGCTAGTTTGTCGGGGAACACCGGGGAGCTGTTTTTT. Protein sequence: CSASLSGNTGELFF.

The chain is built from TRBV19 and TRBJ2-3, with 12 bases aligning to TRBD1. Germline CDR1 is LNHDA and CDR2 is SQIVND (reference sequence). The CDR3 is made up of 17 amino acids. V lost 7 bases to trimming and J lost 6 bases; unmatched junction nucleotides: 14. For the CDR3, the DNA is TGTGCCAGTAAAAACCTTCCCGGGACAGGGGGCTCTGATACGCAGTATTTT. Encoded protein: CASKNLPGTGGSDTQYF.

This clone is a singleton in its sample. The gene calls are TRBV10-3 and TRBJ2-3; weak D call: TRBD2 (5 bases). V was trimmed by 8 bases and J by 0 bases, leaving 9 bases between them. The CDR3 contains 13 residues. CDR1 is ENHRY, CDR2 SYGVKD, per germline. The CDR3 coding sequence is TGTGCCATCGGGAGCGGAAGCACAGATACGCAGTATTTT. Residues: CAIGSGSTDTQYF.

V is TRBV24-1 and J is TRBJ2-3, with D possibly TRBD2 on 6 matching bases. Germline V gives CDR1 KGHDR, CDR2 SFDVKD. The V gene lost 5 bases and the J gene lost 3 bases, with 11 bases spanning the gap. The CDR3 is 14 residues long. The CDR3 DNA reads as TGTGCCACCAGTGGAACGGGAGAGACAGATACGCAGTATTTT. This gives the protein CATSGTGETDTQYF.

The genes are TRBV7-2 and TRBJ2-2; no definite D call. Germline CDR1 SGHTA, CDR2 FQGNSA. The CDR3 loop spans 13 amino acids. V gave up 0 bases and J gave up 7 bases, with 6 bases separating them. For the CDR3, the DNA is TGTGCCAGCAGCTTAGCGTTCCGCGGGGAGCTGTTTTTT. Translating gives CASSLAFRGELFF.

This clone was counted a single time. The gene calls are TRBV5-1 and TRBJ2-1, with D possibly TRBD2 on 5 matching bases. The CDR3 is 15 amino acids. Germline loops: CDR1 SGHRS, CDR2 YFSETQ. Trimming pared 6 bases from V and 8 bases from J, leaving 21 bases between. The CDR3 loop is CASTSGRVQRDEQFF. CDR3 bases: TGCGCCAGCACTTCTGGACGGGTACAGAGGGATGAGCAGTTCTTC.